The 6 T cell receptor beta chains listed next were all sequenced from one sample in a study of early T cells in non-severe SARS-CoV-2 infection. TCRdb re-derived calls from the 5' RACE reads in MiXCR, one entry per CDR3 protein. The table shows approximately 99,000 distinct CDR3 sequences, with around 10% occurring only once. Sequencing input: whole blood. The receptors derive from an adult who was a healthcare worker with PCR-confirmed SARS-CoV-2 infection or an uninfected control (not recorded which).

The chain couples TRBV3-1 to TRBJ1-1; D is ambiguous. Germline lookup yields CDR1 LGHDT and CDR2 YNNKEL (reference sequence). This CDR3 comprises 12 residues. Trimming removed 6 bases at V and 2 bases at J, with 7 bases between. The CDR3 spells CASSHLNTEAFF. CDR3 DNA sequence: TGTGCCAGCAGTCACCTCAACACTGAAGCTTTCTTT.

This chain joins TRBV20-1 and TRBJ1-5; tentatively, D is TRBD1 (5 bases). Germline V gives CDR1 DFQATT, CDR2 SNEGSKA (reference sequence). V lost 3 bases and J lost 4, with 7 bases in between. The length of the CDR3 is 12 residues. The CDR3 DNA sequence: TGCAGTGCTAGCGGGGCTAATCAGCCCCAGCATTTT. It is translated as CSASGANQPQHF.

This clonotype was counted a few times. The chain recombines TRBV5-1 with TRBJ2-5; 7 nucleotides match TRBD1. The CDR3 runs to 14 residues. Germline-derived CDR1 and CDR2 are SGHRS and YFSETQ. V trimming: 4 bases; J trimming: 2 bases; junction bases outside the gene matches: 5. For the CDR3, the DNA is TGCGCCAGCAGCCCGGACAGGTTTCAAGAGACCCAGTACTTC. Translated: CASSPDRFQETQYF. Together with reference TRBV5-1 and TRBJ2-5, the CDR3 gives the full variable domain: KAGVTQTPRYLIKTRGQQVTLSCSPISGHRSVSWYQQTPGQGLQFLFEYFSETQRNKGNFPGRFSGRQFSNSRSEMNVSTLELGDSALYLCASSPDRFQETQYFGPGTRLLVL.

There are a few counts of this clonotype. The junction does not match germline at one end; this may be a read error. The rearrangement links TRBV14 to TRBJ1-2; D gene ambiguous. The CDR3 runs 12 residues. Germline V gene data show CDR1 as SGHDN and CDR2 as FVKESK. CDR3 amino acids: CASSEENYGYTF. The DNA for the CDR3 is TGTGCCAGCAGCGAAGAGAACTATGGCTACACCTTC.

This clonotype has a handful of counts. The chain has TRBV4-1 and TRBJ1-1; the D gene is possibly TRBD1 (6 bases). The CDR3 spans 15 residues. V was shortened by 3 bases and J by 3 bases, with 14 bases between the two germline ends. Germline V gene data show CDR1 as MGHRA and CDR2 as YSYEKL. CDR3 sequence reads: CASSQGHPGDTEAFF. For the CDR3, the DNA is TGCGCCAGCAGCCAGGGACATCCCGGGGACACTGAAGCTTTCTTT.

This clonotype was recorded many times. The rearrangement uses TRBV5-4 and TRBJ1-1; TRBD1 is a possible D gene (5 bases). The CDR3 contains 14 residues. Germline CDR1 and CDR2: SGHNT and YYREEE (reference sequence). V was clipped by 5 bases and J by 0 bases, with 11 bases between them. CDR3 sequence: CASRLDSMNTEAFF. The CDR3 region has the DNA TGTGCCAGCAGACTCGACAGTATGAACACTGAAGCTTTCTTT.